The T cell receptor (beta chain) described here comes from a study of Ad26.COV2.S vaccination and SARS-CoV-2 variants. The CDR3 loop spans 13 amino acids. Between the trimmed V and J ends, which lost 5 bases and 4 bases, there was a span of 9 bases. From germline, CDR1 is GTSNPN and CDR2 SVGIG (reference sequence). Treatment described: about 20 received Ad26.COV2.S at low or high dose, single or two shots; about 5 received placebo; per-sample allocation not given. Sampling was done on day 63 after the first vaccine or placebo injection. Sequencing was performed with immunoSEQ multiplex PCR; in TCRdb, only in-frame clones are kept and a portion is missing. Of hundreds of thousands of clones listed, more than 80% were seen once; the top ten hold about 1.5%. The study, taken as a whole, reports: Vaccine recipients showed a spike-specific TCR breadth that was higher than in placebo recipients.

With respect to this clone: Its antigen remains unknown.

J is TRBJ2-6 and V is TRBV30, with D perhaps TRBD1 (5 bases). The sequence derives from a person aged 18 to 65 who received the Ad26.COV2.S COVID-19 vaccine or a placebo. This material consisted of peripheral blood, taken in a trial of Ad26.COV2.S vaccine versus placebo. The CDR3 region is CAWGAGGANVLTF. DNA for the CDR3: TGTGCCTGGGGGGCTGGGGGGGCCAACGTCCTGACTTTC.